The clone carrying this TCR beta chain was seen ten or more times. Its antigen is currently unknown. This entry belongs to a study of T-cell reconstitution after alpha-beta-depleted transplantation in children. General study points: From newly produced T cells came most of the T-cell counts and diversity one year after transplant. The high TCRbeta diversity at day 60 in some patients came from surviving recipient T cells and thymic progenitors. Alpha-beta T cells about two months after transplant reportedly derived from several hundred expanded graft clones.

For TCRbeta, the library was prepared with unique molecular identifiers. In TCRdb, the PCR reads were re-called with MiXCR into one record per CDR3 protein. The sample has some 300,000 distinct CDR3 sequences, about 7.3% seen once. The V and J ends lost 1 base and 6 bases, in that order; junction bases with no gene match: 6. There are 15 residues in the CDR3. In germline, CDR1 is LGHNA, CDR2 YSLEER. The chain has TRBV4-3 and TRBJ2-3; 8 positions agree with TRBD2. The sequence was obtained from a female patient between 2 and 10 years old who had a stem cell transplant for Fanconi anemia, so the T cells may come from the graft donor. The starting material was peripheral blood, obtained 360 days after TCRalphabeta/CD19-depleted stem cell transplant. CDR3: CASSQVSGGLDTQYF. CDR3 coding DNA: TGCGCCAGCAGCCAAGTGTCGGGGGGGTTGGATACGCAGTATTTT.